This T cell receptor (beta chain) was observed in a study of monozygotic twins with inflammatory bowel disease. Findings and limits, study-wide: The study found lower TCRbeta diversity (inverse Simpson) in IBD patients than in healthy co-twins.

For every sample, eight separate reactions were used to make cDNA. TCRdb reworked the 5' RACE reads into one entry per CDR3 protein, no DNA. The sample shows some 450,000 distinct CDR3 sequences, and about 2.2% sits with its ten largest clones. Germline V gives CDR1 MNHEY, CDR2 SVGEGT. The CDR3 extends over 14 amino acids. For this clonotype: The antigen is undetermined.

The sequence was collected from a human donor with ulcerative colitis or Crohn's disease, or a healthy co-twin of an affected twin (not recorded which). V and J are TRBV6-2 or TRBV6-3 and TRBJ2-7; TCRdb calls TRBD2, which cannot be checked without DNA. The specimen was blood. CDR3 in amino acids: CASSYQRGAYEQYF.